The T cell receptor (beta chain) under discussion was sequenced for a study of blood T cell repertoires in COVID-19. Turning to the study itself: Nucleic acid was either cDNA or gDNA, and it came from T cells, B-cell-depleted T cells, or PBMCs.

V was shortened by 3 bases and J by 0 bases, with 6 bases between the two germline ends. This CDR3 has 14 residues. The germline V gene encodes CDR1 SGHTA and CDR2 FQGTGA. Sequencing was performed with immunoSEQ multiplex PCR; in TCRdb, only in-frame clones are kept and a portion is missing. The sample consists of 200,000 to 250,000 clones, under 90% of them appearing once. The rearrangement links TRBV7-3 to TRBJ2-1, with D possibly TRBD2 on 5 matching bases. The receptor was isolated from a woman of 80 years or more with active or convalescent COVID-19. Sequencing was carried out using peripheral blood. The CDR3 region has the DNA TGTGCCAGCAGCTTGACTAACTCCTACAATGAGCAGTTCTTC. Protein sequence: CASSLTNSYNEQFF.